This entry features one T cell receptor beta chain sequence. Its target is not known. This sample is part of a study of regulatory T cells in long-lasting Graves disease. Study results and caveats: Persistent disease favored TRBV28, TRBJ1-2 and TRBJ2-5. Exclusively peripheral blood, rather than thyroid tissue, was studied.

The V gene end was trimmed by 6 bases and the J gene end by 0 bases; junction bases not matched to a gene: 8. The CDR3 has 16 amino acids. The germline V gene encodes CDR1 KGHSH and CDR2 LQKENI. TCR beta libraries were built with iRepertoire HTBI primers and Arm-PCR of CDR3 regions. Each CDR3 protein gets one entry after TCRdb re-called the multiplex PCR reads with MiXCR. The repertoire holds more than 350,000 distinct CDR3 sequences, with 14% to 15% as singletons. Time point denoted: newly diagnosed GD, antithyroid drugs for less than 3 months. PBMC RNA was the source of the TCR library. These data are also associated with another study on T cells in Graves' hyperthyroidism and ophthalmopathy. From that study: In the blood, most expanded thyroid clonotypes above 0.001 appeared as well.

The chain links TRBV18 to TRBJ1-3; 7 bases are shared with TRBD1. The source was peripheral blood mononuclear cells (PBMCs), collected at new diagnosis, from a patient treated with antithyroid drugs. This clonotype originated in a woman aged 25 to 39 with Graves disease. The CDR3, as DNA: TGTGCCAGCTCTGGACAGGTTTCGAGCTCTGGAAACACCATATATTTT. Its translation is CASSGQVSSSGNTIYF.